This TCR beta chain was identified during a study of blood T cell repertoires in COVID-19. Study as a whole: There were acute and convalescent COVID-19 samples, and they came from the United States, Italy and Spain. Sample material is recorded as cDNA or gDNA derived from T cells, B-cell-depleted T cells, or PBMCs.

Produced via immunoSEQ multiplex PCR; TCRdb's table is partial and in-frame only. The sample shows a few hundred thousand clones, about 86% of them seen only once. The germline V gene encodes CDR1 KGHSH and CDR2 LQKENI. The J segment lost 3 bases and the V segment lost 5 bases, leaving 3 bases of the junction unmatched. The CDR3 spans 13 residues. Source material: peripheral blood. The clonotype comes from a woman younger than 45 who had recovered from COVID-19. The chain couples TRBV18 to TRBJ1-1; TRBD1 aligns across 7 bases. This CDR3 is CASSTTGDTEAFF. The CDR3 coding sequence is TGTGCCAGCTCAACTACAGGGGACACTGAAGCTTTCTTT.